This passage covers 11 T cell receptor beta chains from one sample sequenced in a study of T cells after yellow fever vaccination. MiXCR, applied by TCRdb to the 5' RACE reads, yields one record per CDR3 protein. This table has more than 55,000 distinct CDR3 sequences, 6.5% to 8% appearing once. The sample here was CD8+ T cells sorted from PBMCs, taken 15 days after the yellow fever booster vaccination. These receptors originate from a man aged 25 to 40 who received the YFV17D yellow fever vaccine.

This clonotype has more than one count but fewer than ten. The chain combines TRBV13 with TRBJ2-7; TRBD1 is a possible D gene (5 bases). V was pared by 5 bases and J by 3 bases, with 8 bases between. CDR1 PRHDT and CDR2 FYEKMQ come from the germline V gene (reference sequence). The CDR3 runs 12 residues. CDR3: CASSHRSYEQYF. The CDR3 bases are TGTGCCAGCAGCCACAGGAGCTACGAGCAGTACTTC.

This clonotype came up many times. The gene calls are TRBV24-1 and TRBJ2-5, with D possibly being TRBD1 (6 bases). This CDR3 is built from 15 residues. V shed 4 bases and J shed 2 bases, with 13 bases lying between them. Looked up from germline, CDR1 is KGHDR and CDR2 is SFDVKD. As DNA, the CDR3 is TGTGCCACCAGTGACCAAGGACAGCAACAAGAGACCCAGTACTTC. It codes for CATSDQGQQQETQYF.

For this clonotype: Possible read error: a much larger clone is one base away. The genes are TRBV5-1 and TRBJ2-5; D unclear. The CDR3 runs 13 residues. Germline V gene data show CDR1 as SGHRS and CDR2 as YFSETQ. V lost 2 bases to trimming and J lost 0 bases, with 5 bases between them. The CDR3: CASSFGYQETQYF. CDR3 nucleotides: TGCGCCAGCAGCTTCGGGTACCAAGAGACCCAGTACTTC.

This clonotype was seen ten or more times. This sequence joins TRBV29-1 and TRBJ2-5; 7 positions agree with TRBD1. Germline CDR1 is SQVTM and CDR2 is ANQGSEA. J was trimmed by 3 bases and V by 6 bases; bases with no gene match: 4. CDR3 size: 12 residues. The CDR3 DNA reads as TGCAGCGTCCGGGACAGAAAAGAGACCCAGTACTTC. Amino acids: CSVRDRKETQYF. Full variable domain (rest looked up from reference TRBV29-1 and TRBJ2-5): SAVISQKPSRDICQRGTSLTIQCQVDSQVTMMFWYRQQPGQSLTLIATANQGSEATYESGFVIDKFPISRPNLTFSTLTVSNMSPEDSSIYLCSVRDRKETQYFGPGTRLLVL.

In its sample, this clonotype was seen many times. V usage is TRBV29-1 and J usage is TRBJ2-1, with TRBD1 as a possible D gene (5 bases). Per the germline V gene, CDR1 is SQVTM and CDR2 is ANQGSEA. This CDR3 is 13 amino acids long. V dropped 0 bases and J dropped 8 bases, with 11 bases sitting between them. CDR3 loop: CSVEDPRVDEQFF. CDR3 nucleotide sequence: TGCAGCGTTGAAGATCCCAGGGTCGATGAGCAGTTCTTC.

The rearrangement links TRBV29-1 to TRBJ2-5; D gene uncertain. Germline assignment: CDR1 SQVTM and CDR2 ANQGSEA. The CDR3 is 15 residues long. V was shortened by 4 bases and J by 5 bases, with 20 bases between the two germline ends. CDR3 nucleotide sequence: TGCAGCGTTGGGACGACCATCCTCGAGGCGGAGACCCAGTACTTC. This translates into CSVGTTILEAETQYF.

The rearrangement links TRBV5-1 to TRBJ2-1; 13 bases are a match to TRBD2. The length of the CDR3 is 18 residues. Germline values: CDR1 SGHRS, CDR2 YFSETQ. Germline trimming cut 1 base from V and 2 bases from J; bases unmatched to any gene: 6. CDR3 sequence: CASSLLLAGGPAYNEQFF. In DNA form, the CDR3 reads TGCGCCAGCAGCTTGCTACTAGCGGGAGGGCCGGCCTACAATGAGCAGTTCTTC.

At least ten counts were recorded for this clonotype. The rearrangement links TRBV7-9 to TRBJ2-1; the D is unclear. The CDR3 extends over 13 amino acids. Per germline, CDR1 SEHNR and CDR2 FQNEAQ (reference sequence). The ends were cut back, 5 bases at V and 5 bases at J, with 10 bases in the middle. CDR3 in DNA: TGTGCCAGCAGCCTAAACGCAAACAATGAGCAGTTCTTC. Translating gives CASSLNANNEQFF.

This clonotype was recorded a few times. The J gene is TRBJ2-1, the V gene TRBV20-1, with TRBD2 matching over 11 bases. With 6 bases clipped from V and 4 bases from J, the junction kept 8 bases outside the gene matches. CDR1 DFQATT and CDR2 SNEGSKA come from the germline V gene (reference sequence). The CDR3 extends over 15 amino acids. The CDR3, as DNA: TGCAGTGCCCGGAAGGGGACTAGCGGTTACAATGAGCAGTTCTTC. Its translation is CSARKGTSGYNEQFF.

This clonotype was seen only a few times. The chain joins TRBV29-1 to TRBJ2-5, with D perhaps matching TRBD2 (6 bases). CDR1 SQVTM and CDR2 ANQGSEA come from the germline V gene. This CDR3 contains 13 residues. Trimming left V 3 bases short and J 2 bases short, with 10 bases between. The CDR3 protein is CSVEAGIQETQYF. In nucleotides, the CDR3 is TGCAGCGTTGAGGCGGGGATTCAAGAGACCCAGTACTTC.

In this sample, this clonotype turned up many times. J is TRBJ2-5 and V is TRBV29-1, with 9 bases matching TRBD2. The CDR3 consists of 13 residues. Germline CDR1 and CDR2: SQVTM and ANQGSEA. V shed 7 bases, J shed 5 bases, and the junction held 8 bases outside the gene matches. CDR3 nucleotides: TGCAGCGCTAGCGGGATCCCTCTTGAGACCCAGTACTTC. Its protein product is CSASGIPLETQYF.